The 2 T cell receptor beta chains presented below share a single source sample, sequenced in a study of technical replicates of blood from a few donors. Assay: immunoSEQ multiplex PCR; the TCRdb copy retains only in-frame clones and omits some. This table has fewer than 85,000 clones, roughly 94% appearing once. Sequenced: T cells isolated from PBMCs. These receptors originate from a human donor in good health.

V usage is TRBV5-1 and J usage is TRBJ1-4, with a tentative D call TRBD1 (6 bases). Germline V gene data show CDR1 as SGHRS and CDR2 as YFSETQ. The ends were cut back, 4 bases at V and 3 bases at J, with 10 bases in the middle. The CDR3 loop spans 14 amino acids. In DNA, the CDR3 is TGCGCCAGCAGCCCTGGACAGCCTAATGAAAAACTGTTTTTT. Protein product: CASSPGQPNEKLFF.

This chain links TRBV30 with TRBJ1-6; D is uncertain. The CDR3 is 13 residues long. V lost 3 bases, J lost 3 bases, and 6 bases lay in between. Germline-derived CDR1 and CDR2 are GTSNPN and SVGIG (reference sequence). CDR3: CAWREGYNSPLHF. The CDR3 coding sequence is TGTGCCTGGAGAGAGGGCTATAATTCACCCCTCCACTTT.